One sample yielded the 5 T cell receptor beta chains listed below, sequenced in a study of T-cell reconstitution after alpha-beta-depleted transplantation in children. Unique molecular identifiers were incorporated into the prepared TCRbeta library. TCRdb called the PCR reads again in MiXCR, with one record for every CDR3 protein. Among about 510,000 distinct CDR3 sequences, roughly 11% were seen once, and the ten largest hold 14%. Material: PBMCs, mostly from graft donor cells, obtained 180 days after TCRalphabeta/CD19-depleted stem cell transplant. These receptors were taken from a female patient aged 2 to 10 who had a stem cell transplant for aplastic anemia, so the T cells may come from the graft donor.

This chain links TRBV20-1 with TRBJ1-5; 8 bases fit TRBD1. J lost 6 bases, V lost 6 bases, and 13 bases had no gene match. Germline lookup yields CDR1 DFQATT and CDR2 SNEGSKA (reference sequence). CDR3 length: 15 amino acids. The CDR3 DNA reads TGCAGTGCCCAAATCGACAGGGGTTTCGTTCAGCCCCAGCATTTT. This sequence encodes CSAQIDRGFVQPQHF.

This clonotype came up a few times. This rearrangement joins TRBV28 to TRBJ2-4, with D maybe TRBD1 (6 bases). V lost 6 bases to trimming and J lost 0 bases, with 15 bases between them. This CDR3 is built from 16 residues. Germline CDR1 and CDR2: MDHEN and SYDVKM. This CDR3 is CASSNGGLLAKNIQYF. CDR3 in DNA: TGTGCCAGCAGCAATGGGGGCCTCTTAGCCAAAAACATTCAGTACTTC. Complete variable domain (other parts from reference TRBV28 and TRBJ2-4): DVKVTQSSRYLVKRTGEKVFLECVQDMDHENMFWYRQDPGLGLRLIYFSYDVKMKEKGDIPEGYSVSREKKERFSLILESASTNQTSMYLCASSNGGLLAKNIQYFGAGTRLSVL.

The V gene is TRBV7-9, the J gene TRBJ2-1, with 9 nucleotides matching TRBD2. Germline lookup yields CDR1 SEHNR and CDR2 FQNEAQ (reference sequence). J was trimmed by 5 bases and V by 1 base; bases with no gene match: 9. The CDR3 extends over 17 amino acids. The DNA of the CDR3 is TGTGCCAGCAGCTTAGGGGGCGGGAGGGTGTGGGACAATGAGCAGTTCTTC. Its translation is CASSLGGGRVWDNEQFF.

The rearrangement joins TRBV10-3 to TRBJ2-5; TRBD2 agrees at 12 bases. Trimming took 2 bases from V and 5 from J; bases not matched to a gene: 6. Germline lookup yields CDR1 ENHRY and CDR2 SYGVKD. The CDR3 is 16 amino acids. CDR3 DNA: TGTGCCATCAGTGAGCGATCTAGCGGGAGGGCGGAGACCCAGTACTTC. As protein: CAISERSSGRAETQYF.

This clonotype was counted a few times. The chain has TRBV15 and TRBJ2-1; possible D gene TRBD2, 6 bases. The CDR3 length is 15 residues. CDR1 and CDR2 from the germline V gene are LNHNV and YYDKDF (reference sequence). The V end was cut by 3 bases, the J end by 8 bases, with 17 bases between. In DNA form, the CDR3 reads TGTGCCACCAGCAGCCCGCCATGGGGGGACTATGAGCAGTTCTTC. Protein: CATSSPPWGDYEQFF.